The 30 T cell receptor beta chains given below trace back to one sample, sequenced in a study of Ad26.COV2.S vaccination and SARS-CoV-2 variants. Treatment indicated: around 19 received Ad26.COV2.S at low or high dose, single or two shots; roughly 5 received placebo; per-sample allocation not given. The study sampled participants on day 63 after the first vaccine or placebo injection. Repertoires were generated with immunoSEQ multiplex PCR, while TCRdb's copy carries only in-frame clones and drops some. The data show 300,000 to 400,000 clones, 70% to 90% seen once. Sample: peripheral blood, taken in a trial of Ad26.COV2.S vaccine versus placebo. The receptors originated from a person between 18 and 60 years old who received the Ad26.COV2.S COVID-19 vaccine or a placebo.

The chain is built from TRBV19 and TRBJ2-3; unclear D gene. The V gene's germline CDR1 is LNHDA and CDR2 SQIVND (reference sequence). The CDR3 loop spans 13 amino acids. Trimming left V 4 bases short and J 3 bases short, with 8 bases between. CDR3 in amino acids: CASSTHGTDTQYF. The CDR3 DNA reads TGTGCCAGTAGTACCCATGGAACAGATACGCAGTATTTT.

The chain has TRBV11-2 and TRBJ1-6, with a possible D match to TRBD1 (6 bases). With 4 bases removed from V and 8 bases from J, the gap between germline ends came to 15 bases. In germline, CDR1 is SGHAT, CDR2 FQNNGV. This CDR3 region has 15 residues. The CDR3 DNA reads TGTGCCAGCAGCTACGATACAGGGTATTATTCACCCCTCCACTTT. Protein: CASSYDTGYYSPLHF.

The chain uses TRBV3-1 (or the pseudogene TRBV3-2) and TRBJ2-5; 11 bases align to TRBD2. CDR1 LGHDT and CDR2 YNNKEL come from the germline V gene (reference sequence). The CDR3 extends over 15 amino acids. The V gene end was trimmed by 7 bases and the J gene end by 4 bases; junction bases not matched to a gene: 8. The CDR3 spells CASKGRLAGGETQYF. Written as DNA, the CDR3 is TGTGCCAGCAAGGGAAGGCTAGCGGGGGGAGAGACCCAGTACTTC.

The chain carries TRBV19 and TRBJ2-3; no clear D gene. CDR3 size: 14 residues. The germline V and J ends were trimmed by 4 bases and 2 bases, with 10 bases remaining between them. Germline lookup yields CDR1 LNHDA and CDR2 SQIVND (reference sequence). The CDR3 sequence: CASSSITATDTQYF. CDR3 sequence (DNA): TGTGCCAGTAGTAGTATTACAGCCACAGATACGCAGTATTTT.

The chain carries TRBV2 and TRBJ2-7; 9 bases line up with TRBD1. In germline, CDR1 is SNHLY, CDR2 FYNNEI. Germline trimming cut 5 bases from V and 3 bases from J; bases unmatched to any gene: 8. This CDR3 has 15 residues. The CDR3 reads CASSRMPGQGYEQYF. Here the CDR3 DNA reads TGTGCCAGCAGTCGCATGCCGGGACAGGGCTACGAGCAGTACTTC.

This chain joins TRBV19 and TRBJ1-5; 7 positions agree with TRBD1. CDR3 size: 16 residues. V was pared by 7 bases and J by 0 bases, with 9 bases of the junction left unmatched. Germline CDR1 is LNHDA and CDR2 is SQIVND (reference sequence). CDR3 sequence reads: CASTRDRAYSNQPQHF. CDR3 nucleotide sequence: TGTGCCAGTACCCGTGACAGGGCTTATAGCAATCAGCCCCAGCATTTT.

The V gene is TRBV3-1 (or the pseudogene TRBV3-2), the J gene TRBJ1-5; maybe TRBD1 (5 bases). Per the germline V gene, CDR1 is LGHDT and CDR2 is YNNKEL (reference sequence). This CDR3 has 18 amino acids. V was cut by 0 bases and J by 0 bases, with 15 bases left in between. The CDR3 here is CASSQEKGTKNSNQPQHF. The CDR3 DNA reads as TGTGCCAGCAGCCAAGAAAAGGGGACGAAGAATAGCAATCAGCCCCAGCATTTT.

This clone has just one count. This chain joins TRBV3-1 (or the pseudogene TRBV3-2) and TRBJ1-1; possible D gene TRBD1, 6 bases. The germline V gene has CDR1 LGHDT and CDR2 YNNKEL (reference sequence). The V end was cut by 0 bases, the J end by 8 bases, with 13 bases between. The CDR3 contains 14 residues. The CDR3 sequence: CASSQDRWTVEAFF. The DNA of the CDR3 is TGTGCCAGCAGCCAAGATCGTTGGACAGTAGAAGCTTTCTTT.

This chain joins TRBV18 and TRBJ2-5, with D perhaps TRBD1 or TRBD2 (5 bases each). V was trimmed by 3 bases and J by 9 bases, leaving 35 bases between them. In germline, CDR1 is KGHSH, CDR2 LQKENI. CDR3 length equals 20 residues. The CDR3 DNA reads TGTGCCAGCTCACCGGGGCGTCAGTGTCGGGGAGTGAGGGGTTCCCTAGCCCAGTACTTC. As protein: CASSPGRQCRGVRGSLAQYF.

The V call is TRBV29-1, the J call TRBJ1-1; D not certain. With 1 base removed from V and 5 bases from J, the gap between germline ends came to 11 bases. This CDR3 is 13 amino acids long. Germline lookup yields CDR1 SQVTM and CDR2 ANQGSEA. The CDR3 here is CSVEGIGRTEAFF. The CDR3 DNA is TGCAGCGTTGAAGGGATTGGGAGAACTGAAGCTTTCTTT.

The genes are TRBV6-2 or TRBV6-3 and TRBJ2-7, with 8 bases lining up with TRBD1. V shed 6 bases and J 3 bases; nucleotides not matched to a gene: 4. The germline V gene has CDR1 MNHEY and CDR2 SVGEGT. The CDR3 spans 13 residues. The CDR3 DNA reads as TGTGCCAGCAGCCGAGGACAGGGCTACGAGCAGTACTTC. As protein: CASSRGQGYEQYF.

V and J are TRBV23-1 and TRBJ2-4; no reliable D call. TRBV23-1 is an ORF; its function is uncertain. CDR3 size: 16 residues. V shed 2 bases and J shed 0 bases, with 11 bases lying between them. CDR3 sequence: CASSQADDVAKNIQYF. The CDR3 coding sequence is TGCGCCAGCAGTCAAGCCGACGACGTAGCCAAAAACATTCAGTACTTC.

This clone has only a few counts. The V and J genes are TRBV6-1 and TRBJ1-4, with a possible D match to TRBD1 (5 bases). V was shortened by 2 bases and J by 0 bases, with 13 bases between the two germline ends. Per germline, CDR1 MNHNS and CDR2 SASEGT. The CDR3 runs to 17 residues. This chain's CDR3 is CASSELGTLATNEKLFF. The DNA of the CDR3 is TGTGCCAGCAGTGAACTGGGGACTCTTGCAACTAATGAAAAACTGTTTTTT.

The chain employs TRBV7-3 and TRBJ2-2; D unclear. Germline CDR1 is SGHTA and CDR2 is FQGTGA. The V gene lost 3 bases and the J gene lost 0 bases, with 17 bases spanning the gap. CDR3 length: 18 residues. This chain's CDR3 is CASSFLAQTSANTGELFF. The CDR3 DNA reads TGTGCCAGCAGCTTCCTCGCCCAAACGTCCGCGAACACCGGGGAGCTGTTTTTT.

This chain connects TRBV27 to TRBJ1-6, with 7 positions matching TRBD1. The CDR3 is 14 residues long. Germline CDR1 reads MNHEY; CDR2 reads SMNVEV (reference sequence). V lost 5 bases to trimming and J lost 10 bases; unmatched junction nucleotides: 8. The CDR3 DNA reads TGTGCCAGCAGTCCCCGACAGGGTGGGTCACCCCTCCACTTT. This gives the protein CASSPRQGGSPLHF.

The rearrangement uses TRBV6-2 or TRBV6-3 and TRBJ1-5; no clear D gene. V was shortened by 2 bases and J by 0 bases, with 14 bases between the two germline ends. This CDR3 contains 17 residues. CDR1 and CDR2 from the germline V gene are MNHEY and SVGEGT. The CDR3 spells CASSYAGIGYSNQPQHF. The CDR3 DNA follows: TGTGCCAGCAGTTACGCGGGGATTGGATATAGCAATCAGCCCCAGCATTTT.

This chain connects TRBV7-6 to TRBJ2-2; 9 nucleotides agree with TRBD1. Germline CDR1 is SGHVS and CDR2 is FNYEAQ. J lost 4 bases, V lost 5 bases, and 14 bases had no gene match. The CDR3 is made up of 18 amino acids. DNA of the CDR3: TGTGCCAGCAGCCTAAATCCCCCGGGACAGGGCAGCACCGGGGAGCTGTTTTTT. Its translation is CASSLNPPGQGSTGELFF.

The chain links TRBV7-3 to TRBJ2-2; D not certain. Germline assignment: CDR1 SGHTA and CDR2 FQGTGA. V lost 4 bases and J 7 bases, leaving 13 bases between the germline ends. The CDR3 sequence is 14 residues long. The CDR3 DNA reads TGTGCCAGCAGCTCCATCCCCCTCTACGGGGAGCTGTTTTTT. The encoded protein is CASSSIPLYGELFF. The full variable domain, with the rest looked up from reference TRBV7-3 and TRBJ2-2, is GAGVSQTPSNKVTEKGKYVELRCDPISGHTALYWYRQSLGQGPEFLIYFQGTGAADDSGLPNDRFFAVRPEGSVSTLKIQRTERGDSAVYLCASSSIPLYGELFFGEGSRLTVL.

V is TRBV19 and J is TRBJ1-5; TRBD1 might be the D (5 bases). Per germline, CDR1 LNHDA and CDR2 SQIVND (reference sequence). The CDR3 extends over 12 amino acids. The V end was cut by 6 bases, the J end by 16 bases, with 19 bases between. DNA for the CDR3: TGTGCCAGTAGGCAAGACATGGGACCGGCCCATTTT. Protein: CASRQDMGPAHF.

This clone was counted once. V gene TRBV6-5 combines with J gene TRBJ1-6; D not resolved. Germline CDR1 reads MNHEY; CDR2 reads SVGAGI. The CDR3 is 14 amino acids. V shed 4 bases and J shed 10 bases, with 14 bases lying between them. In nucleotides, the CDR3 is TGTGCCAGCAGTTTGGCTCGGTTTGGGTCACCCCTCCACTTT. Translation: CASSLARFGSPLHF.

The V and J genes are TRBV25-1 and TRBJ2-7; D might be TRBD1 (6 bases). CDR1 MGHDK and CDR2 SYGVNS come from the germline V gene. V was cut by 8 bases and J by 3 bases, with 11 bases left in between. The CDR3 sequence is 12 residues long. The CDR3 loop is CASGQSFYEQYF. CDR3 sequence (DNA): TGTGCCAGCGGACAGTCGTTCTACGAGCAGTACTTC.

This chain joins TRBV6-4 and TRBJ2-3; 10 bases are a match to TRBD2. Germline-derived CDR1 and CDR2 are MRHNA and SNTAGT. J lost 4 bases, V lost 2 bases, and 3 bases had no gene match. The CDR3 runs to 15 residues. The DNA for the CDR3 is TGTGCCAGCAGTGACGCTAGCGGGGGCGCAGATACGCAGTATTTT. This encodes CASSDASGGADTQYF.

This rearrangement joins TRBV27 to TRBJ1-5; no definite D call. Germline lookup yields CDR1 MNHEY and CDR2 SMNVEV (reference sequence). V was clipped by 3 bases and J by 1 base, with 13 bases between them. The CDR3 sequence is 16 residues long. CDR3 loop: CASSFGPNGSNQPQHF. Written as DNA, the CDR3 is TGTGCCAGCAGTTTCGGGCCGAACGGGAGCAATCAGCCCCAGCATTTT.

A single count supports this clone. The chain employs TRBV10-3 and TRBJ1-5, with D perhaps TRBD1 (6 bases). Per germline, CDR1 ENHRY and CDR2 SYGVKD. Trimming took 10 bases from V and 5 from J, leaving 21 bases between them. The CDR3 sequence is 15 residues long. The CDR3 region has the DNA TGTGCCACCCACCAAACTAGGACAGCCGATCAGCCCCAGCATTTT. Translation: CATHQTRTADQPQHF.

The chain is built from TRBV27 and TRBJ1-1; maybe TRBD1 (5 bases). CDR1 and CDR2 (germline): MNHEY, SMNVEV (reference sequence). The CDR3 extends over 14 amino acids. V was shortened by 1 base and J by 5 bases, with 11 bases between the two germline ends. CDR3 bases: TGTGCCAGCAGTTTATGGTCTCGGGGGACTGAAGCTTTCTTT. Translating it yields CASSLWSRGTEAFF.

The CDR3 is CASSRGGLGADTQYF. As DNA, the CDR3 is TGTGCCAGCAGCCGCGGGGGGCTGGGGGCAGATACGCAGTATTTT. The rearrangement links TRBV5-4 to TRBJ2-3; 8 bases align to TRBD2. From germline, CDR1 is SGHNT and CDR2 YYREEE (reference sequence). V gave up 4 bases and J gave up 4 bases; unmatched junction bases: 8. CDR3 length: 15 amino acids.

The J gene is TRBJ1-1, the V gene TRBV29-1; D call uncertain. The CDR3 has 13 amino acids. Per the germline V gene, CDR1 is SQVTM and CDR2 is ANQGSEA. V lost 4 bases, J lost 3 bases, and 12 bases lay in between. The CDR3 here is CSVGHLSDTEAFF. In nucleotides, the CDR3 is TGCAGCGTTGGGCACCTGAGTGACACTGAAGCTTTCTTT.

This clone was picked up one time. The chain employs TRBV27 and TRBJ1-5; perhaps TRBD1 as D (6 bases). Trimming removed 5 bases from V and 0 bases from J, with 17 bases in between. The CDR3 has 17 amino acids. Germline lookup yields CDR1 MNHEY and CDR2 SMNVEV (reference sequence). The CDR3 loop is CASSRKGGPHSNQPQHF. CDR3 coding DNA: TGTGCCAGCAGTAGGAAGGGGGGGCCTCATAGCAATCAGCCCCAGCATTTT.

The gene calls are TRBV6-4 and TRBJ1-1; D unresolved. The CDR3 has 14 residues. Germline V gene lookup returns CDR1 MRHNA and CDR2 SNTAGT. V dropped 8 bases and J dropped 4 bases, with 17 bases sitting between them. The chain's CDR3 is CASGNCGSGTEAFF. The CDR3 nucleotides read TGTGCCAGCGGCAATTGTGGTAGTGGCACTGAAGCTTTCTTT.

The gene calls are TRBV30 and TRBJ1-4; D remains ambiguous. The CDR3 runs to 15 residues. Germline assignment: CDR1 GTSNPN and CDR2 SVGIG (reference sequence). V gave up 0 bases and J gave up 0 bases, with 8 bases separating them. The CDR3 region is CAWSVGFATNEKLFF. In DNA form, the CDR3 reads TGTGCCTGGAGTGTAGGCTTTGCAACTAATGAAAAACTGTTTTTT.